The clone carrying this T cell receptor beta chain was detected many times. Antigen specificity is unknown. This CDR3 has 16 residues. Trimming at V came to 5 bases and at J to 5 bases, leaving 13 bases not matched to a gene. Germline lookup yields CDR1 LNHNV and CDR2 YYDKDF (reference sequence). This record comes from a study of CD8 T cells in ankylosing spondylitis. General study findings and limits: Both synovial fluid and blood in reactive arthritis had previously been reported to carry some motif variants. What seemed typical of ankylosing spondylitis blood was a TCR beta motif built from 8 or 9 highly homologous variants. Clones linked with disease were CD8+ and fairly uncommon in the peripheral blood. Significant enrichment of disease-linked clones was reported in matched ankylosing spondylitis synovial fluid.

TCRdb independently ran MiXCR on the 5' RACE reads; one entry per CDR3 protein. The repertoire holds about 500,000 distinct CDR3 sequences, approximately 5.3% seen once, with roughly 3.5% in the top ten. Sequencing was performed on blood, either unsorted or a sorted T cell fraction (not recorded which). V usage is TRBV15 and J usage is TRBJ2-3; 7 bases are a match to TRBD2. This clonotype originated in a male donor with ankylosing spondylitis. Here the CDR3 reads CATSGDYSRRGDTQYF. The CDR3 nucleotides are TGTGCCACCAGCGGGGACTACAGTAGGAGGGGAGATACGCAGTATTTT. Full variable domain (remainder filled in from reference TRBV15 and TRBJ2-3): DAMVIQNPRYQVTQFGKPVTLSCSQTLNHNVMYWYQQKSSQAPKLLFHYYDKDFNNEADTPDNFQSRRPNTSFCFLDIRSPGLGDTAMYLCATSGDYSRRGDTQYFGPGTRLTVL.